This T cell receptor (beta chain) stems from a study of blood T cell repertoires in COVID-19. Germline V gene data show CDR1 as MGHDK and CDR2 as SYGVNS. The CDR3 totals 13 residues. V was pared by 2 bases and J by 2 bases, with 6 bases between. This clone is medium-sized. Profiled with immunoSEQ multiplex PCR; TCRdb holds only in-frame clones, not every one. Counted here are roughly 130,000 clones, around 80% occurring once; the ten biggest clones make up approximately 1.8%. Sequenced material: peripheral blood. J is TRBJ1-2 and V is TRBV25-1; TRBD1 might be the D (6 bases). This clonotype was sampled from a man between 70 and 80 years old with acute or convalescent COVID-19. The CDR3 DNA is TGTGCCAGCAGTGAAGACAGGAACTATGGCTACACCTTC. Translation gives CASSEDRNYGYTF.